This record covers a single T cell receptor beta chain. A single count supports this clonotype. No antigen is known for it. It has no much larger one-base neighbor in the sample; base qualities were not kept. One read offers little support. These data belong to a study of T cells in Graves' hyperthyroidism and ophthalmopathy (dated by TCRdb to the late 2010s). Background on the whole study: Peripheral blood samples were taken at the time of initial diagnosis, prior to any treatment. The 75 to 100 discovery patients were divided at random into training and test sets in a 7:3 ratio. An independent validation cohort of 18 to 20 hyperthyroidism patients and about 16 patients who later progressed to ophthalmopathy tested prospective prediction of ophthalmopathy. After blood sampling, hyperthyroidism patients were treated with methimazole at a starting dose of 30 mg daily, and ophthalmopathy patients were treated with high-dose intravenous methylprednisolone. The paper describes TCR Vbeta CDR3 sequencing of 140 or so peripheral blood samples, made up of roughly 45 ophthalmopathy patients, 70 to 80 hyperthyroidism patients and roughly 17 progressor patients. Thyroid tissue and blood T-cell repertoires from more than five Graves' hyperthyroidism patients were also compared in the study. A discovery cohort of about 100 patients, roughly 45 with Graves' ophthalmopathy and 55 to 65 with stable Graves' hyperthyroidism, was used to find distinguishing TCR V-J signatures. Broad study findings and their caveats: Blood samples also contained most of the expanded thyroid clonotypes (frequency above 0.001), which suggests that blood repertoires may reflect thyroid immune responses. A 13 V-J signature model separated ophthalmopathy from stable hyperthyroidism, with around 88% sensitivity and roughly 82% specificity in cross-validation and 80%/75% in testing. Sample size was not statistically predetermined, and investigators were not blinded to group allocation. In validation, the model predicted progression to ophthalmopathy a median of roughly 6.5 months before onset, with about 64% sensitivity and about 75% specificity.

V loses 6 bases of germline sequence and J loses 4 bases, and the interval between the two ends is 22 bases. Reading the germline V gene (reference sequence) gives CDR1 DFQATT and CDR2 SNEGSKA. The CDR3 starts with the cysteine, ends with the phenylalanine, and has 15 residues. The CDR3 DNA has 45 bases and is translated from base 1. TCR beta CDR3 regions were amplified from RNA transcripts. The TCR CDR3 was subjected to a first round of RT-PCR using the HTBI primer set and the Qiagen OneStep RT-PCR kit. The libraries were constructed in a second round of multiplex PCR and then size-selected and purified. Paired-end sequencing of the libraries was performed with 100 bp reads on an Illumina HiSeq2000. The authors processed their data as follows. Raw data were processed with SOAPnuke, discarding reads with adapters, uncalled bases, mean Phred below 15, or no exact constant-primer or identifier match. COPE v1.2.5 was used to merge high-quality paired reads, and clonotypes were defined as unique nucleotide sequences. Clonotypes were aligned to IMGT TRBV, TRBD and TRBJ reference segments using MiTCR v1.1. Analysis was restricted to V-J combinations with a frequency above 0.0001, which covered 99.2% of repertoires. The TCS score was defined as the ratio of F50 (clonal expansion) to E x V (chaos), calculated using BLOSUM62-based TCRdist between CDR3 peptides within each V-J. Welch's t-statistics and random forest reduced 500 to 650 V-J features to 13, which were used in a naive Bayes classifier (R e1071). TCRdb cleaned the public reads at Q25 with fastp, built clones with MiXCR and kept in-frame beta chains. A single entry per CDR3 protein holds the most common genes and DNA from its merged rows. The V and J calls here are based on TCRdb, not the publication. Within this sample are about 200,000 distinct CDR3 sequences, with under 20% of them counted one time only. Clones ranked in the top ten supply approximately 50% of the sample.

Graves' hyperthyroidism was defined as stable when no progression to ophthalmopathy occurred over 18 months of follow-up. The hyperthyroidism patients were between 18 and 65 years old and newly diagnosed, with a disease duration of less than 2 months. The study excluded patients with uncontrolled infections, other autoimmune diseases, pregnancy or lactation. Diagnoses relied on clinical symptoms, serum thyroxine and TRAb, thyroid ultrasound and orbital computed tomography. PBMCs were isolated from approximately 10 ml of fresh peripheral blood by Ficoll-Paque density gradient centrifugation. Total RNA was extracted using Trizol reagent, and RNA quality was assessed on an Agilent 2100 Bioanalyzer.

This clonotype was obtained from a man in his fifties or sixties with Graves' hyperthyroidism. Specimen: blood. The chain is encoded by TRBV20-1 joined to TRBJ2-7, and TRBD2 may be the D gene, going by 6 matching bases. The CDR3 region has the sequence CSAQNRDSGAYEQYF. The DNA sequence reads TGCAGTGCCCAAAACCGGGACTCCGGGGCGTACGAGCAGTACTTC.